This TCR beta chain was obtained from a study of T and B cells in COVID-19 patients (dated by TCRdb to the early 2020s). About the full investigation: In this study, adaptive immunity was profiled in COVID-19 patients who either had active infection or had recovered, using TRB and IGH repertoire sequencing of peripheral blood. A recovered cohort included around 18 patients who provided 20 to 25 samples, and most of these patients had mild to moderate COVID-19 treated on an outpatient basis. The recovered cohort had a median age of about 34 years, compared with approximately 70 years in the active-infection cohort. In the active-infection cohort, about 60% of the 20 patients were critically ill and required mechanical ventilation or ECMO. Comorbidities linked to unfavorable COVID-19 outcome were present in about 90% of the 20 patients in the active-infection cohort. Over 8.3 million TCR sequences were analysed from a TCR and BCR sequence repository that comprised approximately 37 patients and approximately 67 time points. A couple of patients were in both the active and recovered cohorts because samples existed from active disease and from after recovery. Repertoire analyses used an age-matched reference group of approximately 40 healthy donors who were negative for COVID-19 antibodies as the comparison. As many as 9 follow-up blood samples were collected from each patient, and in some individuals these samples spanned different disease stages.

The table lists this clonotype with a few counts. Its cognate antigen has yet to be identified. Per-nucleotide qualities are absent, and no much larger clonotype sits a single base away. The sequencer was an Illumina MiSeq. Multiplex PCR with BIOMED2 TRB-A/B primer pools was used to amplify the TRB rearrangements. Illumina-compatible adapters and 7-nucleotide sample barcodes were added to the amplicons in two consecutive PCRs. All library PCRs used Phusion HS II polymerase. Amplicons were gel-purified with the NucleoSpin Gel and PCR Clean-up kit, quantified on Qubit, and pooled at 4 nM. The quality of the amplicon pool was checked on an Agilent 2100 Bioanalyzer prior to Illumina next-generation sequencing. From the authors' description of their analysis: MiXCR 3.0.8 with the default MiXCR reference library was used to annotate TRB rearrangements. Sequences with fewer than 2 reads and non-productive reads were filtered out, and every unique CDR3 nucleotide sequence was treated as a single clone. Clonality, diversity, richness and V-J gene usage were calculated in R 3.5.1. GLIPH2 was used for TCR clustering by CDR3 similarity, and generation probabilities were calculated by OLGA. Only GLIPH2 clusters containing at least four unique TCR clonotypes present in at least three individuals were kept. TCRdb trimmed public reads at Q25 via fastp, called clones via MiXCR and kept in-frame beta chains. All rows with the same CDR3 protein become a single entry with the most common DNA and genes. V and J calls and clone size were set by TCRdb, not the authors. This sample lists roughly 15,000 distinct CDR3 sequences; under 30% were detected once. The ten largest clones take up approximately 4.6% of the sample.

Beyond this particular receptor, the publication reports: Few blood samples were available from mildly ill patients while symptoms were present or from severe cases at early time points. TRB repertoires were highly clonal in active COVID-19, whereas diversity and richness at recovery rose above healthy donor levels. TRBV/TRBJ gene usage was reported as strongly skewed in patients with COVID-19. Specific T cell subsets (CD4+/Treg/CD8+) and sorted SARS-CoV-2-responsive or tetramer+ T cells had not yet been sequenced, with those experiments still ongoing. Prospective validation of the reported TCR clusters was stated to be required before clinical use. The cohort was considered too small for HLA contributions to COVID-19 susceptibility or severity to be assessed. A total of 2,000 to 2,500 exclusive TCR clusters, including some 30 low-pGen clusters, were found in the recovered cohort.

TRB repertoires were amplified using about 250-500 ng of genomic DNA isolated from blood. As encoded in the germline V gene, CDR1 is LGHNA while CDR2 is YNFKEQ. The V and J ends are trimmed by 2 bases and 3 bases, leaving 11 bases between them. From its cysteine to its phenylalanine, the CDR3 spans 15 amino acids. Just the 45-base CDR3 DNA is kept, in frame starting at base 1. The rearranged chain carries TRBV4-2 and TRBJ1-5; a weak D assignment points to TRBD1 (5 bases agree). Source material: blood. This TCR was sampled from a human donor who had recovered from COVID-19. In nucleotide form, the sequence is TGTGCCAGCAGCCAATCAGGGTTCACCAATCAGCCCCAGCATTTT. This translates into CASSQSGFTNQPQHF.